This T cell receptor beta chain was retrieved from a study of graft-versus-host responses after intestinal transplantation. Study details: In this cohort, recipients had multivisceral, liver-intestinal, or isolated intestinal transplants. Study-level points and caveats: The study associated peak circulating GvH clone levels with early post-transplant HvG declines.

As for this clone: Its antigen remains unknown.

Data came from immunoSEQ multiplex PCR; TCRdb stores just in-frame clones and leaves some out. The sample lists around 90,000 clones; just under 95% were seen once. Looked up from germline, CDR1 is LNHDA and CDR2 is SQIVND (reference sequence). This CDR3 comprises 16 residues. The V and J ends lost 2 bases and 2 bases, in that order; junction bases with no gene match: 6. The chain has TRBV19 and TRBJ1-1, with TRBD1 matching 9 bases. Here the sequenced sample was unstimulated CD8+ T cells sorted from spleen or lymph node cells, taken before intestinal transplant. This TCR came from a human donor who received an intestinal transplant. CDR3 coding DNA: TGTGCCAGTAGTATAAACGACAGGGGGATCAACACTGAAGCTTTCTTT. Its protein is CASSINDRGINTEAFF. The variable domain in full, with the rest retrieved from reference TRBV19 and TRBJ1-1, is DGGITQSPKYLFRKEGQNVTLSCEQNLNHDAMYWYRQDPGQGLRLIYYSQIVNDFQKGDIAEGYSVSREKKESFPLTVTSAQKNPTAFYLCASSINDRGINTEAFFGQGTRLTVV.